This T cell receptor (beta chain) was retrieved from a study of molecular identifiers for immune sequencing clone quantification. For bulk TCR libraries, previously described methods and listed TCR primers were used. TCRdb independently ran MiXCR on the PCR reads; one entry per CDR3 protein. This repertoire shows about 640,000 distinct CDR3 sequences, nearly 20% found once; its top ten account for roughly 0.85%. Sorting isolated naive CD8 T cells as CD8+CD4-CCR7+CD45RA+ events. The CDR3 totals 15 residues. Germline V gene data show CDR1 as SGHAT and CDR2 as FQNNGV. Trimming at V came to 1 base and at J to 9 bases, leaving 8 bases not matched to a gene.

The receptor was isolated from a human donor in good health. Some libraries in this study had Jurkat cell RNA spiked in. This chain uses TRBV11-2 with TRBJ2-1, with 8 bases fitting TRBD1. Material for sequencing was naive CD8+ T cells from blood, with Jurkat cell RNA spiked in. Documented subset: FACS-sorted CD8+CD4-CCR7+CD45RA+ naive T cells. The CDR3 is CASSLGGDRKIEQFF. The DNA for the CDR3 is TGTGCCAGCAGCTTAGGGGGGGACAGGAAGATTGAGCAGTTCTTC.